The 9 T cell receptor beta chains listed next were all sequenced from one sample in a study of shared clonotypes between healthy human individuals. The assay was immunoSEQ multiplex PCR, and TCRdb's table has in-frame clones only and misses some. The sample contains 1,400,000 or so clones, about 98.5% of which appear only once. Sequencing was done on a sample of naive CD4+ T cells sorted from blood. Stated subset: CD45RA+ positively selected. The origin of the receptors is a man aged 30 to 39 in good health.

This chain links TRBV2 with TRBJ2-2, with 10 bases aligning to TRBD2. Germline V gives CDR1 SNHLY, CDR2 FYNNEI. This CDR3 comprises 16 residues. J was trimmed by 0 bases and V by 4 bases; bases with no gene match: 2. This CDR3 reads CASSGTSGANTGELFF. The CDR3 nucleotides are TGTGCCAGCAGTGGCACTAGCGGGGCGAACACCGGGGAGCTGTTTTTT.

The V call is TRBV19, the J call TRBJ2-1; D is unresolved. Germline assignment: CDR1 LNHDA and CDR2 SQIVND (reference sequence). The CDR3 spans 15 residues. Trimming took 5 bases from V and 9 from J, leaving 20 bases between them. The CDR3 loop reads CASSALGVPGGEQFF. For the CDR3, the DNA is TGTGCCAGTAGTGCCCTTGGGGTACCTGGTGGTGAGCAGTTCTTC.

The V call is TRBV28, the J call TRBJ2-7; 7 bases match TRBD1. Germline loops: CDR1 MDHEN, CDR2 SYDVKM. CDR3 size: 14 residues. Trimming took 2 bases from V and 2 from J; bases not matched to a gene: 3. The CDR3 loop is CASSLGQATYEQYF. The CDR3 bases are TGTGCCAGCAGTTTAGGACAGGCGACCTACGAGCAGTACTTC.

The chain combines TRBV7-9 with TRBJ2-1, with 9 bases identical to TRBD1. The germline CDR1 and CDR2 sequences are SEHNR and FQNEAQ (reference sequence). The CDR3 is made up of 17 amino acids. The ends lost 2 bases at V and 7 bases at J; junction bases unmatched: 12. The CDR3 reads CASSLRAGQGLQNEQFF. The DNA for the CDR3 is TGTGCCAGCAGCTTAAGAGCGGGACAGGGTCTGCAGAATGAGCAGTTCTTC.

This chain links TRBV7-2 with TRBJ2-1; 11 bases match TRBD2. The CDR3 consists of 17 residues. Looked up from germline, CDR1 is SGHTA and CDR2 is FQGNSA. V trimming: 2 bases; J trimming: 4 bases; junction bases outside the gene matches: 7. The DNA for the CDR3 is TGTGCCAGCAGCTTAATTCTAGCGGGAGGTCAGTACAATGAGCAGTTCTTC. It yields the protein CASSLILAGGQYNEQFF.

The rearrangement links TRBV2 to TRBJ2-7; 15 bases line up with TRBD2. Germline trimming cut 4 bases from V and 3 bases from J; bases unmatched to any gene: 4. This CDR3 has 16 amino acids. Germline V lookup: CDR1 SNHLY, CDR2 FYNNEI. The CDR3 loop reads CASSGTSGRARYEQYF. CDR3 sequence (DNA): TGTGCCAGCAGTGGGACTAGCGGGAGGGCCCGCTACGAGCAGTACTTC.

The DNA for the CDR3 is TGTGCCAGCAAGGGAGGACAGGGGGATATGAACACTGAAGCTTTCTTT. Translation gives CASKGGQGDMNTEAFF. The gene calls are TRBV9 and TRBJ1-1; 10 positions agree with TRBD1. The CDR3 is made up of 16 amino acids. The junction had 8 bases not matched to a gene; V was cut back by 6 bases and J by 0 bases. The germline CDR1 and CDR2 sequences are SGDLS and YYNGEE.

CDR3 amino acids: CASSLNPIQFNYGYTF. CDR3 bases: TGTGCCAGCAGCTTGAATCCGATCCAGTTTAACTATGGCTACACCTTC. This sequence joins TRBV5-8 and TRBJ1-2, with D unresolved. The CDR3 loop spans 16 amino acids. V lost 1 base to trimming and J lost 1 base, with 14 bases between them. CDR1 is SGHTS, CDR2 YDEGEE, per germline.

The V gene is TRBV5-1, the J gene TRBJ1-4; D perhaps matches TRBD1 (6 bases). The CDR3 contains 14 residues. V gave up 2 bases and J gave up 4 bases, with 9 bases separating them. Per the germline V gene, CDR1 is SGHRS and CDR2 is YFSETQ. As DNA, the CDR3 is TGCGCCAGCAGCTTACAGGGTCTTAATGAAAAACTGTTTTTT. This codes for CASSLQGLNEKLFF.